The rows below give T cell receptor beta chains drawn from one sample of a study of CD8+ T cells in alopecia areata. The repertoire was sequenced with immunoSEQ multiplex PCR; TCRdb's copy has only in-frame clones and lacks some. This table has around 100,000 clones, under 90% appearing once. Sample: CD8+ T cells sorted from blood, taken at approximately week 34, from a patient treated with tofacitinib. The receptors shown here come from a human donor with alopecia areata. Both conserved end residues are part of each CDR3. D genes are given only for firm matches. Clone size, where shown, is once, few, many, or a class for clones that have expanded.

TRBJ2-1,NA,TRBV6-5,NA,TGTGCCAGCAGTTACTCGAACGGATTTATTGAGCAGTTCTTC,CASSYSNGFIEQFF
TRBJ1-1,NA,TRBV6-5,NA,TGTGCCAGCAGTTACTCAGGGGGGAACACTGAAGCTTTCTTT,CASSYSGGNTEAFF
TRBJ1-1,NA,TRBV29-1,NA,TGCAGCGTCGAAAATTTGGACACTGAAGCTTTCTTT,CSVENLDTEAFF
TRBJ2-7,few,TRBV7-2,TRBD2,TGTGCCAGCAGCTTGGCTAGCGGACCCTCCTACGAGCAGTACTTC,CASSLASGPSYEQYF
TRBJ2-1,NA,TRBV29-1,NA,TGCAGCGTTGAAGATCAAGACAGGACCCACTACAATGAGCAGTTCTTC,CSVEDQDRTHYNEQFF
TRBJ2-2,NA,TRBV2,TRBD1,TGTGCCAGCAGGGGACAGGGATACACCGGGGAGCTGTTTTTT,CASRGQGYTGELFF
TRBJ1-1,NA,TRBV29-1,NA,TGCAGCGTTGCTCGCAGGGCCCGTGGAGCTTTCTTT,CSVARRARGAFF
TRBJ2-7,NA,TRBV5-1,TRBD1,TGCGCCAGCAGCCCGGGGACAGGGGCCCACGAGCAGTACTTC,CASSPGTGAHEQYF
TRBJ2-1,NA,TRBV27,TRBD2,TGTGCCAGCCGGGCGGGAGTACGAAATGAGCAGTTCTTC,CASRAGVRNEQFF
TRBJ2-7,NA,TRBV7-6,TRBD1,TGTGCCAGCAGCTTAGCGACAGGGGGGGACTACGAGCAGTACTTC,CASSLATGGDYEQYF
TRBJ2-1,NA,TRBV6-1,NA,TGTGCCAGCAGTGAGGGGAATGAGCAGTTCTTC,CASSEGNEQFF
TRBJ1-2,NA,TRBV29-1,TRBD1,TGCAGCGGAGACAGGGAGTACTATGGCTACACCTTC,CSGDREYYGYTF
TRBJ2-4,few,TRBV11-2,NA,TGTGCCAGCAGCTCGTTTGAAGTAGCCAAAAACATTCAGTACTTC,CASSSFEVAKNIQYF
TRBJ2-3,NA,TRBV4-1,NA,TGCGCCAGCAGCCCGACCTTTGGCTCCGATACGCAGTATTTT,CASSPTFGSDTQYF
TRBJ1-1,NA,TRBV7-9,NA,TGTGCCAGCAGCTTAGCCGGGGCTGGGGACACTGAAGCTTTCTTT,CASSLAGAGDTEAFF
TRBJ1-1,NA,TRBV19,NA,TGTGCCAGTAGTCAGGGCACTGAAGCTTTCTTT,CASSQGTEAFF
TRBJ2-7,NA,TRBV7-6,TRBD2,TGTGCCAGCAGCTTAGCGGGACTAACCTACGAGCAGTACTTC,CASSLAGLTYEQYF
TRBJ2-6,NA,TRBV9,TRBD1,TGTGCCAGCAGCGAGCGGACAGGGTCCGGGGCCAACGTCCTGACTTTC,CASSERTGSGANVLTF
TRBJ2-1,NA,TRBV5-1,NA,TGCGCCAGCAGCCACACCGCATCCAATGAGCAGTTCTTC,CASSHTASNEQFF
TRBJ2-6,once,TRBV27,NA,TGTGCCAGCGCTAAACATCAGGGCTCTGGGGCCAACGTCCTGACTTTC,CASAKHQGSGANVLTF
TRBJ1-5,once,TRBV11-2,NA,TGTGCCAGCAGCTTAGAAGGTGAACCTCAGCCCCAGCATTTT,CASSLEGEPQPQHF
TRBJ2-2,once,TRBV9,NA,TGTGCCAGCAGCGTAGAAGAGGGGGGTATTGCCGGGGAGCTGTTTTTT,CASSVEEGGIAGELFF
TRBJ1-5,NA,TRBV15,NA,TGTGCCACCAGCAGAGTTGAGGTTTTTCGGACTTTTAGCAATCAGCCCCAGCATTTT,CATSRVEVFRTFSNQPQHF
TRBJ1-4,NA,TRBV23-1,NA,TGCGCCAGCCCCCCGACGGGGGTGGGTGAAAAACTGTTTTTT,CASPPTGVGEKLFF